This T cell receptor (beta chain) was sequenced for a study of blood T cell repertoires in COVID-19 (dated by TCRdb to the early 2020s). For context, the study as a whole: Collaborator samples came from the United States, Italy and Spain and covered acute and convalescent phases of COVID-19. Deeply sampled blood TCRbeta repertoires from subjects exposed to, actively infected with, or recovered from COVID-19 were included in the dataset. The material from the prospective study consisted of cDNA or gDNA derived from T cells, B-cell-depleted T cells, or PBMCs. Nearly every sample came with metadata listing a de-identified subject ID, COVID-19 status, age in years and sex. Where available, HLA class I and class II types were obtained from metadata supplied by the sample provider rather than from assay-based typing. The samples were drawn from the first 160 participants of the ongoing ImmuneRACE study and from 950 to 1,500 subjects provided by 6 global collaborators. The repertoires were released in a freely available public database meant as a resource for research on the immune response to SARS-CoV-2. General findings and caveats noted by the study authors: The quantity of clinical and demographic metadata differed by source and by participant and was supplied without curation.

Notes on this clone: Its specific antigen is unknown. Base qualities are not at hand, and no much larger clone is one base apart.

CDR1 and CDR2 were assigned from the germline V gene (reference sequence) as SEHNR and FQNEAQ. Trimming takes 1 base from V and 6 bases from J, and the germline ends sit 12 bases apart. From its cysteine to its phenylalanine, the CDR3 spans 14 amino acids. Only the CDR3 DNA is retained, 42 bases long and in frame from the first base. The collaborating institutions used their own protocols to collect whole blood in K2EDTA tubes. Collaborator samples were shipped for TCRbeta analysis as frozen whole blood, isolated PBMCs, or DNA extracted from either sample type. TCRbeta CDR3 regions were amplified from genomic DNA by means of the immunoSEQ Assay, a bias-controlled multiplex PCR. The study's own analysis went as follows. The number of nucleated cells in each sample was estimated by amplification of reference gene primers within the assay. To quantify the absolute abundance of each unique TCRbeta CDR3 rearrangement, sequence reads were collapsed and filtered. For each sample, productive Simpson clonality was calculated as the square root of Simpson's diversity index over productive rearrangements. This immuneACCESS table, as held by TCRdb, lists in-frame sequences with V and J called but not all clones. Of the missing ones, under half trace to an unresolved V gene in checked studies; the others have no known cause. D and trimming were read from the DNA, whereas the V and J calls and clone size are those reported in that table. The sample table contains roughly 60,000 clones; only one count was recorded for approximately 84% of them. The ten largest make up roughly 4% of the sample.

The receptor was derived from a man in his sixties with acute or convalescent COVID-19. The V and J genes are TRBV7-9 and TRBJ1-2; matching of 5 bases hints at TRBD1 as the D gene. Specimen: peripheral blood. The nucleotide sequence is given as TGTGCCAGCAGCTTAGTGGGGCTGTCGGATGGCTACACCTTC. Its product reads: CASSLVGLSDGYTF.